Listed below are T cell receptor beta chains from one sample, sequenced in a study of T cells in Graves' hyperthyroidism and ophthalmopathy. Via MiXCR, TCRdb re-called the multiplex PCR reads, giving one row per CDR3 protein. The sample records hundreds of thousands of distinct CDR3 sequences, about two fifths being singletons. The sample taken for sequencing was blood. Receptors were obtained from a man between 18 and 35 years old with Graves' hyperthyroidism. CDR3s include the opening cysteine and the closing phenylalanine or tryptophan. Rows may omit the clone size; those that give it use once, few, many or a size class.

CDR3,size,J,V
CASSLGTVAGGEGYTF,.,TRBJ1-2,TRBV5-1
CASNLDGTSFYEQYF,.,TRBJ2-7,TRBV7-9
CASGGQPDTEAFF,.,TRBJ1-1,TRBV6-1
CSVGRWGETQYF,few,TRBJ2-5,TRBV29-1
CASSYELVYEQYF,.,TRBJ2-7,TRBV6-6
CASTTGTLNYGYTF,many,TRBJ1-2,TRBV7-9
CASSLWPYLADNTGELFF,.,TRBJ2-2,TRBV7-4
CAISEVLAGELFF,many,TRBJ2-2,TRBV10-3
CASKVGGGVNQPQHF,.,TRBJ1-5,TRBV12-3/TRBV12-4
CASSAFRGEALHF,many,TRBJ1-6,TRBV7-2
CASSWDRGRGEAFF,.,TRBJ1-1,TRBV5-4
CASSPESRQGTGEQYF,.,TRBJ2-7,TRBV4-1
CASSFQQGRNTEAFF,many,TRBJ1-1,TRBV19
CASSSGIGELAEQYF,.,TRBJ2-7,TRBV12-3/TRBV12-4
CASSSSGGPETQYF,few,TRBJ2-5,TRBV12-3/TRBV12-4
CASTAGPTHPAGYSNQPQHF,.,TRBJ1-5,TRBV19
CASNQHSISYEQYF,.,TRBJ2-7,TRBV6-1
CSVGQRAVNTEAFF,many,TRBJ1-1,TRBV29-1
CATSRDSEVTYNSPLHF,.,TRBJ1-6,TRBV15
CASSDIQGQNTEAFF,.,TRBJ1-1,TRBV12-3/TRBV12-4
CASSTSGLAEAFF,many,TRBJ1-1,TRBV7-9
CASSPGTAQYGYTF,.,TRBJ1-2,TRBV5-6
CATSSPGNTEAFF,many,TRBJ1-1,TRBV15
CASSPDGSLLNYGYTF,few,TRBJ1-2,TRBV7-9
CASSPFRRDDTEAFF,many,TRBJ1-1,TRBV5-1
CSGGGATGELFF,many,TRBJ2-2,TRBV29-1
CASSYPGTSTYEQYF,few,TRBJ2-7,TRBV6-5
CSVDGTSGENTGELFF,few,TRBJ2-2,TRBV29-1
CACRDRGQGNQPQHF,.,TRBJ1-5,TRBV10-2
CASSSDGEAFF,.,TRBJ1-1,TRBV6-5
CAISESGQQETQYF,many,TRBJ2-5,TRBV10-3
CASRPPGRQETQYF,.,TRBJ2-5,TRBV2
CSASGRDRAGELFF,.,TRBJ2-2,TRBV20-1
CASSWDLGTEAFF,many,TRBJ1-1,TRBV12-3/TRBV12-4
CAIQTGLTANTGELFF,.,TRBJ2-2,TRBV2
CATATGPANTEAFF,.,TRBJ1-1,TRBV19